Listed here are 20 T cell receptor beta chains from one sample, sequenced in a study of T cells in Graves' hyperthyroidism and ophthalmopathy (dated by TCRdb to about 2019). To prepare the library, multiplex PCR was applied. The listed sequencing device is Illumina HiSeq 2000. TCR beta CDR3 regions were amplified from RNA transcripts. The first round of RT-PCR for the TCR CDR3 was performed with the HTBI primer set and the Qiagen OneStep RT-PCR kit. The public sequencing data were trimmed at Q25 with fastp and processed into clonotypes with MiXCR by TCRdb, which kept only in-frame beta chains. Rows matching on CDR3 protein sequence are summarized as one entry with the most common DNA and genes. Within this sample are some 650,000 distinct CDR3 sequences, with roughly 15% of them counted one time only. The top ten constitute around 3.5% of the sample. The sequenced sample consisted of blood. The receptors stem from a woman aged 40 to 50 with Graves' ophthalmopathy.

J is TRBJ1-1 and V is TRBV18; D uncertain. The V end lost 8 bases, the J end lost 0 bases, and 13 bases lay between the germline ends. CDR1 and CDR2 from the germline V gene are KGHSH and LQKENI. The CDR3 loop spans 14 amino acids. Here the CDR3 DNA reads TGTGCCAGCACCCCCGGGAATATGAACACTGAAGCTTTCTTT. It encodes CASTPGNMNTEAFF.

The chain couples TRBV11-3 to TRBJ2-5, with 12 bases lining up with TRBD2. The CDR3 has 17 amino acids. V dropped 5 bases and J dropped 0; count of bases not matched to a gene: 7. The germline gives CDR1 SGHNT, CDR2 YENEEA. The CDR3 loop is CASSPGTSGPYQETQYF. The DNA of the CDR3 is TGTGCCAGCAGCCCTGGGACTAGCGGGCCGTACCAAGAGACCCAGTACTTC.

The chain combines TRBV7-9 with TRBJ1-2; 7 nucleotides match TRBD1. This CDR3 has 13 residues. After removal of 5 bases from V and 3 bases from J, the junction contained 3 bases not matched to a gene. Per the germline V gene, CDR1 is SEHNR and CDR2 is FQNEAQ (reference sequence). CDR3 coding DNA: TGTGCCAGCAGCAACGGACAGGACTATGGCTACACCTTC. This translates into CASSNGQDYGYTF.

This clonotype was counted at least ten times. This chain uses TRBV28 with TRBJ1-1; D remains ambiguous. Trimming stripped 6 bases from V and 1 base from J, with 9 bases between. The germline CDR1 and CDR2 sequences are MDHEN and SYDVKM. CDR3 size: 13 residues. The CDR3 sequence is CASREGGNTEAFF. The CDR3 coding sequence is TGTGCCAGCAGAGAAGGAGGGAACACTGAAGCTTTCTTT.

This clonotype has a count of ten or more. The chain employs TRBV11-2 and TRBJ1-4; D remains unclear. The germline CDR1 and CDR2 sequences are SGHAT and FQNNGV. Trimming took off 5 bases at V and 7 bases at J, with 8 bases between the two ends. The CDR3 has 12 residues. CDR3: CASSQIGEKLFF. The DNA for the CDR3 is TGTGCCAGCAGCCAAATCGGTGAAAAACTGTTTTTT.

This clonotype was seen at least ten times. V gene TRBV6-2 or TRBV6-3 combines with J gene TRBJ1-1; the match to TRBD1 covers 10 bases. V lost 0 bases to trimming and J lost 5 bases; unmatched junction nucleotides: 3. The germline V gene has CDR1 MNHEY and CDR2 SVGEGT. This CDR3 is built from 15 residues. CDR3 loop: CASSYSGQGRTEAFF. In nucleotides, the CDR3 is TGTGCCAGCAGTTACTCGGGACAGGGGCGGACTGAAGCTTTCTTT.

The J gene is TRBJ1-6, the V gene TRBV12-3 or TRBV12-4; D call uncertain. V was cut by 6 bases and J by 13 bases, with 13 bases left in between. The CDR3 is 12 amino acids. In DNA form, the CDR3 reads TGTGCCAGCAGACCCCATGTCGGGCCCCTCCACTTT. Translating gives CASRPHVGPLHF.

In its sample, this clonotype was seen a few times. The chain combines TRBV10-2 with TRBJ2-2; 7 nucleotides agree with TRBD1. Germline V gene data show CDR1 as WSHSY and CDR2 as SAAADI. The CDR3 length is 15 residues. The ends lost 3 bases at V and 7 bases at J; junction bases unmatched: 8. Here the CDR3 reads CASSDAGTVVGELFF. CDR3 DNA: TGCGCCAGCAGTGACGCTGGGACAGTCGTCGGGGAGCTGTTTTTT.

This clonotype was seen just once. This may be a read error: a much more frequent sequence differs by one nucleotide. The V gene is TRBV28, the J gene TRBJ2-1; 11 bases align to TRBD2. This CDR3 has 16 amino acids. CDR1 MDHEN and CDR2 SYDVKM come from the germline V gene. The CDR3, as DNA: TGTTCCAGCAGTTTACTAGCGGGAGACCCCTACAATGAGCAGTTCTTC. Translating it yields CSSSLLAGDPYNEQFF.

This clonotype was counted many times. The chain couples TRBV30 to TRBJ2-7; tentative D call: TRBD2 (6 bases). The V gene's germline CDR1 is GTSNPN and CDR2 SVGIG (reference sequence). Deletions cut 4 bases from V and 4 bases from J, with 14 bases between. The CDR3 loop spans 13 amino acids. DNA for the CDR3: TGTGCCTGGATGGAGGGGCCCGGGTACGAGCAGTACTTC. This gives the protein CAWMEGPGYEQYF. Based on the CDR3 plus reference TRBV30 and TRBJ2-7, the full variable domain is SQTIHQWPATLVQPVGSPLSLECTVEGTSNPNLYWYRQAAGRGLQLLFYSVGIGQISSEVPQNLSASRPQDRQFILSSKKLLLSDSGFYLCAWMEGPGYEQYFGPGTRLTVT.

The V gene is TRBV29-1, the J gene TRBJ2-2; 8 positions match TRBD2. The germline V gene has CDR1 SQVTM and CDR2 ANQGSEA. The junction had 11 bases not matched to a gene; V was cut back by 4 bases and J by 4 bases. CDR3 length: 16 residues. CDR3 region: CSVALAGGGVTGELFF. The DNA for the CDR3 is TGCAGCGTTGCCCTAGCGGGCGGAGGGGTCACCGGGGAGCTGTTTTTT.

There are many counts of this clonotype. This CDR3 is CSARDVQAPYEQYF. CDR3 nucleotides: TGCAGTGCTAGAGATGTACAGGCCCCCTACGAGCAGTACTTC. The chain carries TRBV20-1 and TRBJ2-7, with a possible D match to TRBD1 (5 bases). Trimming took 0 bases from V and 2 from J, leaving 11 bases between them. Germline assignment: CDR1 DFQATT and CDR2 SNEGSKA (reference sequence). This CDR3 has 14 residues.

This clonotype was detected only once. This chain joins TRBV19 and TRBJ1-1, with D hard to call. Germline V gene lookup returns CDR1 LNHDA and CDR2 SQIVND (reference sequence). V lost 6 bases, J lost 4 bases, and 12 bases lay in between. The CDR3 is 13 residues long. CDR3 sequence: CASRTGWGTEAFF. CDR3 DNA: TGTGCCAGTAGGACTGGGTGGGGCACTGAAGCTTTCTTT.

Many counts were recorded for this clonotype. The chain links TRBV12-3 or TRBV12-4 to TRBJ1-4; D possibly corresponds to TRBD1 (5 bases). V was cut by 4 bases and J by 0 bases, with 21 bases left in between. The CDR3 sequence is 19 residues long. The CDR3 is CASSSRQGWAGATNEKLFF. CDR3 DNA sequence: TGTGCCAGCAGTTCCAGACAAGGCTGGGCGGGGGCAACTAATGAAAAACTGTTTTTT.

This clonotype was counted ten times or more. CDR3 nucleotide sequence: TGTGCCAGCAGCCCTCTTTTAGGGGCCTCCCGGATAAACAATGAGCAGTTCTTC. Translated, it gives CASSPLLGASRINNEQFF. The chain has TRBV3-1 and TRBJ2-1; D possibly corresponds to TRBD1 (5 bases). This CDR3 comprises 18 residues. V was shortened by 4 bases and J by 5 bases, with 24 bases between the two germline ends. The germline CDR1 and CDR2 sequences are LGHDT and YNNKEL (reference sequence).

The sample holds many counts of this clonotype. V gene TRBV20-1 combines with J gene TRBJ2-5; 15 nucleotides match TRBD2. The CDR3 covers 16 residues. V was pared by 5 bases and J by 7 bases, with 11 bases of the junction left unmatched. Germline V CDR1 and CDR2: DFQATT, SNEGSKA (reference sequence). The CDR3 loop is CSASNGLAGGRGTQYF. The DNA of the CDR3 is TGCAGTGCTTCCAACGGACTAGCGGGGGGGCGAGGGACCCAGTACTTC.

The chain has TRBV4-1 and TRBJ2-7; 7 bases match TRBD2. The CDR3 consists of 15 residues. Germline V gene lookup returns CDR1 MGHRA and CDR2 YSYEKL. The V and J ends lost 0 bases and 4 bases, in that order; junction bases with no gene match: 6. The CDR3 spells CASSQDWREFYEQYF. The CDR3 DNA sequence: TGCGCCAGCAGCCAAGATTGGCGGGAGTTTTACGAGCAGTACTTC.

About this clonotype: A much larger clone differs by one base, so this may be a read error. This chain joins TRBV6-1 and TRBJ2-3, with D possibly matching TRBD1 (5 bases). The CDR3 spans 13 residues. V lost 11 bases, J lost 3 bases, and 15 bases lay in between. From germline, CDR1 is MNHNS and CDR2 SASEGT. The CDR3 sequence: CAGGQETTDTQYF. The CDR3 coding sequence is TGTGCCGGCGGACAAGAAACTACAGATACGCAGTATTTT.

The rearrangement joins TRBV18 to TRBJ2-1; 9 bases align to TRBD1. The V segment lost 4 bases and the J segment 7 bases; nucleotides outside the gene matches: 8. CDR1 KGHSH and CDR2 LQKENI come from the germline V gene. The CDR3 is made up of 15 amino acids. Written as DNA, the CDR3 is TGTGCCAGCTCACTCGGGACAGGGCGGTTTAATGAGCAGTTCTTC. Translating gives CASSLGTGRFNEQFF.

V is TRBV5-1 and J is TRBJ2-2; D might be TRBD1 (5 bases). The CDR3 extends over 16 amino acids. CDR1 SGHRS and CDR2 YFSETQ come from the germline V gene. Trimming left V 0 bases short and J 8 bases short, with 17 bases between. CDR3 in amino acids: CASSLEGLNQGGELFF. CDR3 DNA: TGCGCCAGCAGCTTGGAGGGCCTCAATCAGGGAGGGGAGCTGTTTTTT.